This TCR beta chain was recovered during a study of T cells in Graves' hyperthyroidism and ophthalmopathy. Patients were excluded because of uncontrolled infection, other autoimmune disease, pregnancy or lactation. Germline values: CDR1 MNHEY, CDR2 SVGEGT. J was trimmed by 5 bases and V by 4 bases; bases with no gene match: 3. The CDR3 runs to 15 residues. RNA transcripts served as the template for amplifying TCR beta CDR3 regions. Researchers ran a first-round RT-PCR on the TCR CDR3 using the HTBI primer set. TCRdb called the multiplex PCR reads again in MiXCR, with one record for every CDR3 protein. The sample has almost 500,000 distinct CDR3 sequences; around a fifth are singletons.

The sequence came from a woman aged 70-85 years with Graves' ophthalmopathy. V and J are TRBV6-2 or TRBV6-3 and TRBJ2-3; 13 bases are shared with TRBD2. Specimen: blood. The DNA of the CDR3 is TGTGCCAGCAGTTCGGGACTAGCGGGAAGAGATACGCAGTATTTT. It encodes CASSSGLAGRDTQYF.